These 8 T cell receptor beta chains were sequenced from one sample in a study of beta chain features in type 1 diabetes (dated by TCRdb to about 2018). To prepare the library, the immunoSEQ multiplex PCR assay was applied. The entire amount of isolated RNA was reverse transcribed using the High Capacity cDNA Reverse Transcription Kit, so the sequenced TCRB transcripts were expressed ones. TCRdb re-hosts the immuneACCESS table, in-frame sequences only. Its copies lack some clones; in the studies checked, an unresolved V gene accounts for under half of them, and the cause for the rest is not known. The sample table records 70,000 to 90,000 clones; around a third of these occur just once. 0.4% to 0.45% of the sample belongs to the ten largest clones. The sample comprised stem cell memory CD4+ T cells from blood. The cell subset or site label, read with the paper, signifies: stem cell-like memory CD4+ T cells. The source is a woman aged 18-29 years in good health.

The rearrangement links TRBV11-3 to TRBJ2-5; D not resolved. Germline V gene lookup returns CDR1 SGHNT and CDR2 YENEEA. The CDR3 is made up of 17 amino acids. V lost 4 bases and J 2 bases, leaving 20 bases between the germline ends. The CDR3 is CASSSLFAAALQETQYF. In nucleotides, the CDR3 is TGTGCCAGCAGCTCCCTGTTTGCGGCAGCCCTTCAAGAGACCCAGTACTTC.

V is TRBV2 and J is TRBJ1-5, with 7 bases matching TRBD1. Germline V gene data show CDR1 as SNHLY and CDR2 as FYNNEI. V shed 6 bases, J shed 5 bases, and the junction held 4 bases outside the gene matches. The CDR3 runs 13 residues. In nucleotides, the CDR3 is TGTGCCAGCAGGTTAACAGGGGATCAGCCCCAGCATTTT. Its protein product is CASRLTGDQPQHF.

This chain links TRBV7-9 with TRBJ2-3; unclear D gene. The length of the CDR3 is 13 residues. CDR1 is SEHNR, CDR2 FQNEAQ, per germline (reference sequence). Trimming left V 2 bases short and J 4 bases short, with 7 bases between. The CDR3 DNA follows: TGTGCCAGCAGCTTAATGGGCGCAGATACGCAGTATTTT. Its translation is CASSLMGADTQYF.

This clone was observed once. This rearrangement joins TRBV2 to TRBJ2-7, with 7 bases lining up with TRBD2. The J segment lost 0 bases and the V segment lost 2 bases, leaving 4 bases of the junction unmatched. This CDR3 comprises 15 residues. The germline V gene has CDR1 SNHLY and CDR2 FYNNEI. CDR3 bases: TGTGCCAGCAGTGAATCCTCGGGGGGCTCCTACGAGCAGTACTTC. Translation: CASSESSGGSYEQYF. The whole variable domain, filled in from reference TRBV2 and TRBJ2-7, reads EPEVTQTPSHQVTQMGQEVILRCVPISNHLYFYWYRQILGQKVEFLVSFYNNEISEKSEIFDDQFSVERPDGSNFTLKIRSTKLEDSAMYFCASSESSGGSYEQYFGPGTRLTVT.

CDR3 region: CASSRWTRNTEAFF. The CDR3, as DNA: TGTGCCAGCAGCCGTTGGACACGAAACACTGAAGCTTTCTTT. This sequence joins TRBV27 and TRBJ1-1, with a possible D match to TRBD1 (5 bases). Germline V gene sequence: CDR1 MNHEY, CDR2 SMNVEV (reference sequence). The CDR3 is 14 residues long. The V gene lost 6 bases and the J gene lost 2 bases, with 13 bases spanning the gap.

V is TRBV7-2 and J is TRBJ2-5, with a tentative D call TRBD1 (6 bases). Germline V gene data show CDR1 as SGHTA and CDR2 as FQGNSA. The CDR3 runs to 14 residues. Trimming removed 1 base at V and 5 bases at J, with 11 bases between. This CDR3 is CASSLDPQGETQYF. In nucleotides, the CDR3 is TGTGCCAGCAGCTTAGACCCCCAGGGGGAGACCCAGTACTTC.

The chain employs TRBV23-1 and TRBJ2-2; weak D call: TRBD2 (5 bases). TRBV23-1 is reported as an ORF; its role is uncertain. Trimming stripped 3 bases from V and 5 bases from J, with 19 bases between. CDR3 size: 17 residues. For the CDR3, the DNA is TGCGCCAGCAGTCATGGGGAGATGCCAGTCCTGACCGGGGAGCTGTTTTTT. It yields the protein CASSHGEMPVLTGELFF.

The rearrangement joins TRBV6-5 to TRBJ1-1; D call uncertain. The CDR3 totals 12 residues. V was trimmed by 2 bases and J by 7 bases, leaving 8 bases between them. Germline V gene sequence: CDR1 MNHEY, CDR2 SVGAGI. The DNA for the CDR3 is TGTGCCAGCAGTTACGGAGAGATTGAAGCTTTCTTT. Translation: CASSYGEIEAFF.